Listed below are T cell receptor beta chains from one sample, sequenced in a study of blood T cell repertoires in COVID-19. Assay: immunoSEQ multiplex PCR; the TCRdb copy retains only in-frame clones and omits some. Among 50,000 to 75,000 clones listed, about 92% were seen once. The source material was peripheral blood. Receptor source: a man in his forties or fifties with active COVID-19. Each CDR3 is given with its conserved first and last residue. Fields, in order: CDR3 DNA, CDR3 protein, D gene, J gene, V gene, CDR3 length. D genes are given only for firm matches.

TGTGCCAGCAGTTTAGGGACAGGGATAGGAGAGCAGTACTTC	CASSLGTGIGEQYF	TRBD1	TRBJ2-7	TRBV28	14
TGTGCCAGCAGACCTCCGGGACACATTAACACTGAAGCTTTCTTT	CASRPPGHINTEAFF	.	TRBJ1-1	TRBV28	15
TGTGCCAGCATTTACAGGGGTAGAGGCACAGATACGCAGTATTTT	CASIYRGRGTDTQYF	TRBD1	TRBJ2-3	TRBV6-4	15
TGTGCCACCAGCAGAGGGGCAGATACCTACGAGCAGTACTTC	CATSRGADTYEQYF	.	TRBJ2-7	TRBV15	14
TGTGCCAGCACCCCGAGCGGGAGTTTATACGAGCAGTACTTC	CASTPSGSLYEQYF	TRBD2	TRBJ2-7	TRBV28	14
TGTGCCAGCAGCTTAACGGGAGCGAGCTCTGGAAACACCATATATTTT	CASSLTGASSGNTIYF	.	TRBJ1-3	TRBV7-3	16
TGTGCCAGTAGTATGTTGCGGGGGAGCACACAAGAGACCCAGTACTTC	CASSMLRGSTQETQYF	TRBD2	TRBJ2-5	TRBV19	16
TGTGCCAGCTCCCGGGACAGGGATGGGCGCTACGAGCAGTACTTC	CASSRDRDGRYEQYF	TRBD1	TRBJ2-7	TRBV6-5	15
TGTGCCAGCAGCTTATATGGGGGGTACGAGCAGTACTTC	CASSLYGGYEQYF	.	TRBJ2-7	TRBV11-3	13
TGTGCCAGCAGCTCCCTAGCGGGAGGGCCATCTTACAATGAGCAGTTCTTC	CASSSLAGGPSYNEQFF	TRBD2	TRBJ2-1	TRBV7-9	17